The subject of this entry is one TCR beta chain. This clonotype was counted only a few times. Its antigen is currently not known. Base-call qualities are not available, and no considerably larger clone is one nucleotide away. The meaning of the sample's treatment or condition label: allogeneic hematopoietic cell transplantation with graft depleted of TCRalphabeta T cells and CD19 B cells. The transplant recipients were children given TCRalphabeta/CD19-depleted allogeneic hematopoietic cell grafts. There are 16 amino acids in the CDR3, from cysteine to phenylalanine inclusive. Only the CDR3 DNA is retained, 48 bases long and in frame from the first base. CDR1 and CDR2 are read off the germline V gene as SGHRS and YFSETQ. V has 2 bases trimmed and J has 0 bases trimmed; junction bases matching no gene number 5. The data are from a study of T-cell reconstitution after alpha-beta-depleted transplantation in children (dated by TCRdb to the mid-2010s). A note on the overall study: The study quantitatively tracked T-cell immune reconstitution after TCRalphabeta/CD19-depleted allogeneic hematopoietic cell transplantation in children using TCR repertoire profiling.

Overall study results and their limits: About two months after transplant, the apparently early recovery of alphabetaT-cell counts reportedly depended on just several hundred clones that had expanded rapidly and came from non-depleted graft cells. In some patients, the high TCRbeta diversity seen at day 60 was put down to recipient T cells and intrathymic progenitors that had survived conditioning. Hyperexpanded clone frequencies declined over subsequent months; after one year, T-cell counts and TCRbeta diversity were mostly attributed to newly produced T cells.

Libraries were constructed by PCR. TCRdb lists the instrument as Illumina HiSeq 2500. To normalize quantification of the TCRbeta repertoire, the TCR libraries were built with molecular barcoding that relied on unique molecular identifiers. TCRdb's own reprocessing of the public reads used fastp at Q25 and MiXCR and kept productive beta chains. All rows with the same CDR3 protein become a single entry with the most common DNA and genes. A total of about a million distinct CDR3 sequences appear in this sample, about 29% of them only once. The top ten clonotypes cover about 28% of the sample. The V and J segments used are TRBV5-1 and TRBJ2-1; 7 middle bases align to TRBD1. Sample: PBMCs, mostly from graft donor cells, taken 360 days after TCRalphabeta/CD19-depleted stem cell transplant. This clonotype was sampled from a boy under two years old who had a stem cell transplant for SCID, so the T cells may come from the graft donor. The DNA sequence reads TGCGCCAGCAGCTTTATGACAGGGAGCTCCTACAATGAGCAGTTCTTC. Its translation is CASSFMTGSSYNEQFF.